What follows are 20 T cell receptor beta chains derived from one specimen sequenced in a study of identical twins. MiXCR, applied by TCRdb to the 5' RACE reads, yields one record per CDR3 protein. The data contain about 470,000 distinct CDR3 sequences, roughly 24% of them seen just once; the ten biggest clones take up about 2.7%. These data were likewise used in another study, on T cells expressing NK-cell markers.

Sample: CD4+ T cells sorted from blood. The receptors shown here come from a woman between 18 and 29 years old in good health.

The CDR3 protein is CASSLQLGLPDYEQYF. As DNA, the CDR3 is TGTGCCAGCAGCTTACAGCTCGGGCTCCCTGACTACGAGCAGTACTTC. The rearrangement links TRBV11-2 to TRBJ2-7, with unresolved D. The ends were cut back, 2 bases at V and 3 bases at J, with 17 bases in the middle. CDR1 is SGHAT and CDR2 is FQNNGV in the germline V gene. The CDR3 is made up of 16 amino acids.

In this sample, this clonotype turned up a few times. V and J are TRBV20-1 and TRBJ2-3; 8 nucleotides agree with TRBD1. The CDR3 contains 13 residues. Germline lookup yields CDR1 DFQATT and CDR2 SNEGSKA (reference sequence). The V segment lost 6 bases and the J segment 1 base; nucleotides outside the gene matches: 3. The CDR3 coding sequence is TGCAGTGCGACAGGGGCCGGCACAGATACGCAGTATTTT. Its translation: CSATGAGTDTQYF.

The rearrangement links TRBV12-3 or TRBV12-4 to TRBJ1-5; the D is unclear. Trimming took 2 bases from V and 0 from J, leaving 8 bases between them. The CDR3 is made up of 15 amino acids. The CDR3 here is CASSLFHDSNQPQHF. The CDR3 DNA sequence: TGTGCCAGCAGTTTATTTCACGATAGCAATCAGCCCCAGCATTTT.

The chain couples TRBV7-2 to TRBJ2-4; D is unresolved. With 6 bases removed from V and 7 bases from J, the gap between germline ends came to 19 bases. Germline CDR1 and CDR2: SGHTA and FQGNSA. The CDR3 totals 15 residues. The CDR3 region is CASSYLSVVGNIQYF. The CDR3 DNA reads TGTGCCAGCAGTTACTTGTCAGTCGTCGGTAACATTCAGTACTTC.

The CDR3 here is CASSLDGTGDHEQYF. The CDR3 nucleotides read TGTGCCAGCAGCTTGGATGGGACAGGGGACCACGAGCAGTACTTC. J is TRBJ2-7 and V is TRBV7-2; 10 nucleotides match TRBD1. The CDR3 contains 15 residues. The germline V gene encodes CDR1 SGHTA and CDR2 FQGNSA. Trimming took 3 bases from V and 5 from J; bases not matched to a gene: 7.

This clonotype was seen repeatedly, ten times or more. The CDR3 loop reads CSARAGGGNQPQHF. CDR3 sequence (DNA): TGCAGTGCTAGGGCAGGGGGGGGCAATCAGCCCCAGCATTTT. This chain uses TRBV20-1 with TRBJ1-5; 7 bases agree with TRBD1. V was clipped by 3 bases and J by 2 bases; unmatched bases: 4. Per the germline V gene, CDR1 is DFQATT and CDR2 is SNEGSKA (reference sequence). The CDR3 is made up of 14 amino acids.

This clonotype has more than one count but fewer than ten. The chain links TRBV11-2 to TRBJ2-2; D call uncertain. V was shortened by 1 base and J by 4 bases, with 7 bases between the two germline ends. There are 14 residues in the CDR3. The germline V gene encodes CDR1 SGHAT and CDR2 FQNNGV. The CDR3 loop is CASSLVRSTGELFF. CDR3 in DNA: TGTGCCAGCAGCTTAGTTCGGAGCACCGGGGAGCTGTTTTTT.

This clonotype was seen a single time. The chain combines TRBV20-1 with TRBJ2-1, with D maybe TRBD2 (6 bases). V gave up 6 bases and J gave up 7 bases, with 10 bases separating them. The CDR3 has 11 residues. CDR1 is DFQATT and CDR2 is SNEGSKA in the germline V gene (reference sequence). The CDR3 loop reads CSAGTGNEQFF. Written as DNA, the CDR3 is TGCAGTGCCGGGACTGGGAATGAGCAGTTCTTC.

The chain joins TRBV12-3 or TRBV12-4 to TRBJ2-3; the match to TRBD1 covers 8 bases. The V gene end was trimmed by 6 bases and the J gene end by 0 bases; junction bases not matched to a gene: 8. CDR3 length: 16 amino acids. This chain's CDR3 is CASRRQGFASTDTQYF. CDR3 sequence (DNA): TGTGCCAGCAGACGACAGGGGTTCGCGAGCACAGATACGCAGTATTTT.

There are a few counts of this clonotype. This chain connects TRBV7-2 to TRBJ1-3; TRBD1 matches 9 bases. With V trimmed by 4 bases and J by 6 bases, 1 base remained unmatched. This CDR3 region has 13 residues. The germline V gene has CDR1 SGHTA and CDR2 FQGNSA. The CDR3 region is CASSWTGENTIYF. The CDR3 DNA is TGTGCCAGCAGCTGGACAGGGGAAAACACCATATATTTT.

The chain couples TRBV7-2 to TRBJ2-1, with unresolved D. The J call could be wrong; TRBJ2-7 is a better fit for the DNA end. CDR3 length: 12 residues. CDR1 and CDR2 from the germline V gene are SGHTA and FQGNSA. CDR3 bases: TGTGCCAGCAGCGTCGTCATGGGTGAGCAGTACTTC. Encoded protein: CASSVVMGEQYF.

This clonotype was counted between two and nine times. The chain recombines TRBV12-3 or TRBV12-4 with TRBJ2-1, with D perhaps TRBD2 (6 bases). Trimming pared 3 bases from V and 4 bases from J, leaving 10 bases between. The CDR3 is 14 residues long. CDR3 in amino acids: CASSFETRYNEQFF. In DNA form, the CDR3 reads TGTGCCAGCAGTTTCGAGACTAGGTACAATGAGCAGTTCTTC.

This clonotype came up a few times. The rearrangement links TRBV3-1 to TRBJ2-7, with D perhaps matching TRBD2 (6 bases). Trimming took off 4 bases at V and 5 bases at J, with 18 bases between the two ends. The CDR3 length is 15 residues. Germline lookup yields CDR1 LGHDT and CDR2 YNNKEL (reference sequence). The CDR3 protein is CASSPLLGGGNEQYF. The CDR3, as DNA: TGTGCCAGCAGCCCTCTCCTCGGGGGAGGCAACGAGCAGTACTTC.

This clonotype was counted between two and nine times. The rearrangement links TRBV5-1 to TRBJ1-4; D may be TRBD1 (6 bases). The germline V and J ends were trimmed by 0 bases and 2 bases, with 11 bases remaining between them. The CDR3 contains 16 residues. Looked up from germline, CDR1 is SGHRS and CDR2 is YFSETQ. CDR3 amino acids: CASSLDRETTNEKLFF. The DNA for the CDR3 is TGCGCCAGCAGCTTGGACAGGGAAACGACTAATGAAAAACTGTTTTTT.

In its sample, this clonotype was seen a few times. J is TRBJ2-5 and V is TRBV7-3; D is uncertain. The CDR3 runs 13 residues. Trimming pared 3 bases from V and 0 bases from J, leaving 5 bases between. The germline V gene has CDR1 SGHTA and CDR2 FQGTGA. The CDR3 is CASSFDYQETQYF. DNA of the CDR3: TGTGCCAGCAGCTTTGATTACCAAGAGACCCAGTACTTC.

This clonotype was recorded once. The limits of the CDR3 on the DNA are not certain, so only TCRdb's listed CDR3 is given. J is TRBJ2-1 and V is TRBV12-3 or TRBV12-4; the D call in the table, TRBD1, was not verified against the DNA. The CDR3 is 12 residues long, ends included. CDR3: CASSFGTGSPFF.

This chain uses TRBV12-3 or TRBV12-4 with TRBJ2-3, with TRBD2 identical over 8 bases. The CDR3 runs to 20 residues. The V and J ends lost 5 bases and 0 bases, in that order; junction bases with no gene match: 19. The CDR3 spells CASSLSGGASGPLSTDTQYF. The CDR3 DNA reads TGTGCCAGCAGTCTATCCGGGGGTGCTAGCGGGCCCCTTAGCACAGATACGCAGTATTTT.

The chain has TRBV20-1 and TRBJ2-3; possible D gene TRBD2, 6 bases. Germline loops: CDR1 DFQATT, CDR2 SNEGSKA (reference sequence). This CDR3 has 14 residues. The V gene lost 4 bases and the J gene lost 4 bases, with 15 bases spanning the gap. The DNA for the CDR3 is TGCAGTGCTACCCGACTAGACTCCCCAGATACGCAGTATTTT. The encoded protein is CSATRLDSPDTQYF.

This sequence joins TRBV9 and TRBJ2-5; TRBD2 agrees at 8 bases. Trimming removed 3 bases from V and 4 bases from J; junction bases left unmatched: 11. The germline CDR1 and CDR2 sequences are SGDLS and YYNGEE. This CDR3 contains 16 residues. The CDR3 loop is CASSGGLTGGRETQYF. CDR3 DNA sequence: TGTGCCAGCAGCGGGGGGTTGACGGGGGGGCGAGAGACCCAGTACTTC. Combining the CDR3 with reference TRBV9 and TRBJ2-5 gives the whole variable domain DSGVTQTPKHLITATGQRVTLRCSPRSGDLSVYWYQQSLDQGLQFLIQYYNGEERAKGNILERFSAQQFPDLHSELNLSSLELGDSALYFCASSGGLTGGRETQYFGPGTRLLVL.

The CDR3 nucleotides read TGCGCCAGCAGTGATAGTTGGCGGGGTCCTAACGCCTACGAGCAGTACTTC. Its translation: CASSDSWRGPNAYEQYF. V is TRBV10-2 and J is TRBJ2-7; D is perhaps TRBD2 (6 bases). The CDR3 loop spans 17 amino acids. Germline-derived CDR1 and CDR2 are WSHSY and SAAADI. V was clipped by 3 bases and J by 2 bases, with 20 bases between them.